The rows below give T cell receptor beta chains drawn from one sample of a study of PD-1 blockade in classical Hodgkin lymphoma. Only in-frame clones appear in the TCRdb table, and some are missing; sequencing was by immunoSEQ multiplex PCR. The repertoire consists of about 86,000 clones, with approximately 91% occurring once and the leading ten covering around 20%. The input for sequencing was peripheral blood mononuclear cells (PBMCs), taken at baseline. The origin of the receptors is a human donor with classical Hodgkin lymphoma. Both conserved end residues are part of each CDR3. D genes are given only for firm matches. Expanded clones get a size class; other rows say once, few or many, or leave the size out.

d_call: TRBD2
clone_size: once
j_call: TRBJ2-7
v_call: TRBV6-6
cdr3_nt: TGTGCCAGCAGTTACGTCAGCGGGGGGTTCTACGAGCAGTACTTC
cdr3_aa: CASSYVSGGFYEQYF

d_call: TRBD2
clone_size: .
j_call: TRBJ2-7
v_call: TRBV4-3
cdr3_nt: TGCGCCAGCAGCCAAGACCTGGCTAGCGGCTACGAAAAGCAGTACTTC
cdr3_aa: CASSQDLASGYEKQYF

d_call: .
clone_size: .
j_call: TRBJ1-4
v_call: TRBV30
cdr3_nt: TGTGCCTGGAGTGTACCCGGGGCATTTAATGAAAAACTGTTTTTT
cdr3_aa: CAWSVPGAFNEKLFF

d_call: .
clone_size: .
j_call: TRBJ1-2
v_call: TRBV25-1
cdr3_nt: TGTGCCAGCAGAGATACGAACTATGGCTACACCTTC
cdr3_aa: CASRDTNYGYTF

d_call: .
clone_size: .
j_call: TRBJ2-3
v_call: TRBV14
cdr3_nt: TGTGCCAGCAGCCAAGGGAGAAGGGGTCAGATCAGTACGCAGTATTTT
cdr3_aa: CASSQGRRGQISTQYF

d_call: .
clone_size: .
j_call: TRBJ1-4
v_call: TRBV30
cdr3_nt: TGTGCCTGGAGTAAGGGGGACGAAAAACTGTTTTTT
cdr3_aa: CAWSKGDEKLFF

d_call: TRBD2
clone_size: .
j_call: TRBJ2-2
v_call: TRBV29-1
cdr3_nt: TGCAGCGCTATAACTAGCGGAGCAAACACCGGGGAGCTGTTTTTT
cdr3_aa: CSAITSGANTGELFF

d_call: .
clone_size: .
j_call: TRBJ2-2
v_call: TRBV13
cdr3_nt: TGTGCCAGCAGCTCCCTCGGGACAAGGAACACCGGGGAGCTGTTTTTT
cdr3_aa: CASSSLGTRNTGELFF

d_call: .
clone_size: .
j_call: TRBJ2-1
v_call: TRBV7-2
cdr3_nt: TGTGCCAGCAGCCTCACGGGGCCAAGCTCCTACAATGAGCAGTTCTTC
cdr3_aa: CASSLTGPSSYNEQFF

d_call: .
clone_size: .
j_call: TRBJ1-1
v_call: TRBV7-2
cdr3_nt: TGTGCCAGCAGCTTTACGGGGTTATACACTGAAGCTTTCTTT
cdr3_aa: CASSFTGLYTEAFF

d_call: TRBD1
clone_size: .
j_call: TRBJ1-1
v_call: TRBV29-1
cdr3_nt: TGCAGCGTTGAAGGCCGGGACAGCACTGAAGCTTTCTTT
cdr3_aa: CSVEGRDSTEAFF

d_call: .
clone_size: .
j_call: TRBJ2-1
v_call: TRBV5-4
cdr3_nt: TGTGCCAGCAGCTTGGATTTATTGGGGGAGCAGTTCTTC
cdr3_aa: CASSLDLLGEQFF

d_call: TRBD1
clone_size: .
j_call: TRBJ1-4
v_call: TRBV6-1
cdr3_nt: TGTGCTGTAGGGACAGGCCCAACTAATGAAAAACTGTTTTTT
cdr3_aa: CAVGTGPTNEKLFF

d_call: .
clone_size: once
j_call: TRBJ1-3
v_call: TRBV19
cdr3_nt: TGTGCCAGTAGTTTCAAGACGGACTCTGGAAACACCATATATTTT
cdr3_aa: CASSFKTDSGNTIYF

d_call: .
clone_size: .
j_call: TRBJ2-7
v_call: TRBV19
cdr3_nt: TGTGCCAGTAGCAGTGTGGTGGCCTACGAGCAGTACTTC
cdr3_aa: CASSSVVAYEQYF

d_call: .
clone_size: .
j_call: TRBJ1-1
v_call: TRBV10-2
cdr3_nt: TGCGCCAGCAGTCTCCCCGAAAGGGAAGCTTTCTTT
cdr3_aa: CASSLPEREAFF

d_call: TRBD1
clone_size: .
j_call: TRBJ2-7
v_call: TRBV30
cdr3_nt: TGTGCCTGGAGCGCGACTGGACAGGGGGGCTACGAGCAGTACTTC
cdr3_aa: CAWSATGQGGYEQYF

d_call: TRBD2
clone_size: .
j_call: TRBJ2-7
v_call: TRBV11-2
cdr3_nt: TGTGCCAGCAGCCCCCGAGTAGCGGGAGTCTACGAGCAGTACTTC
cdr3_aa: CASSPRVAGVYEQYF

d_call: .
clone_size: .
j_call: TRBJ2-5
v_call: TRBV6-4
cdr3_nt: TGTTCCCTCTTACAGGGTGAAGAAGAGACCCAGTACTTC
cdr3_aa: CSLLQGEEETQYF

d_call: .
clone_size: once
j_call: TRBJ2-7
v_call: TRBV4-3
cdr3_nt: TGCGCCAGCAGCCAAGATCGCCTCTACGAGCAGTACTTC
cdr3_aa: CASSQDRLYEQYF

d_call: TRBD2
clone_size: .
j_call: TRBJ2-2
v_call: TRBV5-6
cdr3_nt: TGTGCCAGCAGCCCCCGGACTAGCTACACCGGGGAGCTGTTTTTT
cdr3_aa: CASSPRTSYTGELFF

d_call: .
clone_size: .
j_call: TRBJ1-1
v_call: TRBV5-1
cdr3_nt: TGCGCCAGCAGCTTGGACAGAAACACTGAAGCTTTCTTT
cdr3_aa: CASSLDRNTEAFF

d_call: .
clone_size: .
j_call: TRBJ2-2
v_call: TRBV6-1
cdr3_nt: TGTGCCAGCAGGGACAGCCGGGGCACCGGGGAGCTGTTTTTT
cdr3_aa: CASRDSRGTGELFF

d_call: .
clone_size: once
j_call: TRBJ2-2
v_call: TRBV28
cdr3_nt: TGTGCCAGCAGTTCCCCGGGACAGAACACCGGGGAGCTGTTTTTT
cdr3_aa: CASSSPGQNTGELFF

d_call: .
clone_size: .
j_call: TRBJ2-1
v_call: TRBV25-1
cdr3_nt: TGTGCCAGCAGGGGGGAAGACAGTGCCGACTCCTACAATGAGCAGTTCTTC
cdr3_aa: CASRGEDSADSYNEQFF

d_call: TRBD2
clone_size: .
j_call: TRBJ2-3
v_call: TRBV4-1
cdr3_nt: TGCGCCAGCAGCCAAGAGGGGGGGAGATGGTTTAACACAGATACGCAGTATTTT
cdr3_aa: CASSQEGGRWFNTDTQYF

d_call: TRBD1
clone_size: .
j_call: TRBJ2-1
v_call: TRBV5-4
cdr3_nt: TGTGCCAGCAGCTTGATGGGACAGGCGATCTACAATGAGCAGTTCTTC
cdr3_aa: CASSLMGQAIYNEQFF

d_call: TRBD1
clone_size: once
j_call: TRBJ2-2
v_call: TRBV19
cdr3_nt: TGTGCCAGTAGTCCGGGACAGGGTTTAGGGGAGCTGTTTTTT
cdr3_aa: CASSPGQGLGELFF

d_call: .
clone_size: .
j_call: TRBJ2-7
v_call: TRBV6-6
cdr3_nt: TGTGCCAGCAGTCGTCAGGAAAGGAGCTACGAGCAGTACTTC
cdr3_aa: CASSRQERSYEQYF

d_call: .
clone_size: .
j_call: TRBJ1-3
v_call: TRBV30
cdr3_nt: TGTGCCTGGAGTGTAGACTCTCTGGACACCATATATTTT
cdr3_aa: CAWSVDSLDTIYF

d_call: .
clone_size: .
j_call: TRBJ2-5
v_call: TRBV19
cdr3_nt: TGTGCCAGTAGGCGAGATAGGGGGGCGCTGGGAGAGACCCAGTACTTC
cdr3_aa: CASRRDRGALGETQYF

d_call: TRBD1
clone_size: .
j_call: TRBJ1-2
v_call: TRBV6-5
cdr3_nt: TGTGCCAGCAGTTTAGACAGGGAAGGAAGTTATGGCTACACCTTC
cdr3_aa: CASSLDREGSYGYTF

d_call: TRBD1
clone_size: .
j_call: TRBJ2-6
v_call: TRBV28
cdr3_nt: TGTGCCAGCAGTTTAGGACAGGGGAGGGCCGGGGCCAACGTCCTGACTTTC
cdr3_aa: CASSLGQGRAGANVLTF

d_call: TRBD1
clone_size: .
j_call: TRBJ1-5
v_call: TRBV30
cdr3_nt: TGTGCCTGGTCGCCGGGACAGGGTGGTCAGCCCCAGCATTTT
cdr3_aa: CAWSPGQGGQPQHF

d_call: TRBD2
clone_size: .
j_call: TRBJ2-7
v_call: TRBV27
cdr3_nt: TGTGCCAGCAGTTTATCGGGACTAGCGGGAGGGCCCTCCTACGAGCAGTACTTC
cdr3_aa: CASSLSGLAGGPSYEQYF

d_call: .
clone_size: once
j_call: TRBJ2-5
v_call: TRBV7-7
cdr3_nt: TGTGCTAGCAGCGATCTTGGGTGGGAGACCCAGTACTTC
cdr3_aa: CASSDLGWETQYF

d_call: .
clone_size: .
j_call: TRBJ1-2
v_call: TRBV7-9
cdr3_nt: TGTGCCAGCAGCTCGTACAGTAACAGGGTTTGGGTAAATGGCTACACCTTC
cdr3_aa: CASSSYSNRVWVNGYTF

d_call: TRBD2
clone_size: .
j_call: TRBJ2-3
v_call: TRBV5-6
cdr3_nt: TGTGCCAGCAGCTTGGCCGCGGCGGGAGACACATATACGCAGTATTTT
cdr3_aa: CASSLAAAGDTYTQYF

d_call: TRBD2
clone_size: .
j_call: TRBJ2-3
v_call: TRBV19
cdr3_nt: TGTGCCACCACGCCACTAGCGGGAGCTACAGATACGCAGTATTTT
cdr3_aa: CATTPLAGATDTQYF

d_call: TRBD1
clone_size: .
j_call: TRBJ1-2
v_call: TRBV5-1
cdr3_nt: TGCGCCAGCAGCCCTTCGGGACAGGGGAGGACCTATGGCTACACCTTC
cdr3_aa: CASSPSGQGRTYGYTF

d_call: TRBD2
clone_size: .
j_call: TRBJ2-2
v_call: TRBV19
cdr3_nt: TGTGCCAGTAGTGAGTATAGCGGGAGAAGTCGTCGGACCGGGGAGCTGTTTTTT
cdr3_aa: CASSEYSGRSRRTGELFF